The next 26 T cell receptor beta chains were all read from a single sample in a study of cytomegalovirus exposure and HLA in healthy donors. Primers included in the PCR were 60 Vbeta and 13 Jbeta primers. Clones were read by immunoSEQ multiplex PCR, and TCRdb kept only the in-frame ones, dropping some. The table records 110,000 to 150,000 clones, 8.5% to 10% of them present only once. Sequencing was carried out using PBMCs. The receptors here all came from a man aged 45-65 years in good health and CMV-seronegative.

This clone was detected only a few times. CDR3 loop: CASSETGLEGGTGELFF. The CDR3 DNA sequence: TGTGCCAGCAGCGAAACGGGACTAGAAGGGGGGACCGGGGAGCTGTTTTTT. The chain combines TRBV2 with TRBJ2-2; 8 positions match TRBD2. Unmatched junction bases numbered 14, after V lost 6 bases and J lost 5 bases. Germline CDR1 and CDR2: SNHLY and FYNNEI. The CDR3 consists of 17 residues.

The chain combines TRBV2 with TRBJ2-2, with TRBD1 matching 9 bases. Germline V gene lookup returns CDR1 SNHLY and CDR2 FYNNEI. There are 14 residues in the CDR3. Trimming removed 4 bases from V and 4 bases from J; junction bases left unmatched: 1. The CDR3 loop is CASSVTGGTGELFF. CDR3 DNA: TGTGCCAGCAGTGTGACAGGGGGCACCGGGGAGCTGTTTTTT.

This clone was seen a handful of times. The chain recombines TRBV6-1 with TRBJ1-5; 8 nucleotides line up with TRBD1. The germline CDR1 and CDR2 sequences are MNHNS and SASEGT. The V segment lost 10 bases and the J segment 2 bases; nucleotides outside the gene matches: 10. This CDR3 comprises 15 residues. CDR3: CATHPQTGGNQPQHF. The CDR3 DNA reads TGTGCCACCCACCCCCAGACAGGGGGCAATCAGCCCCAGCATTTT.

This chain links TRBV5-4 with TRBJ2-4; tentative D call: TRBD1 (6 bases). Deletions cut 4 bases from V and 3 bases from J, with 14 bases between. CDR3 length: 15 amino acids. Germline assignment: CDR1 SGHNT and CDR2 YYREEE (reference sequence). The CDR3 region has the DNA TGTGCCAGCAGCACCAGACAGGAGAGCAAAAACATTCAGTACTTC. Protein sequence: CASSTRQESKNIQYF.

This clone came up a few times. J is TRBJ2-2 and V is TRBV5-1; TRBD1 aligns across 8 bases. V lost 0 bases to trimming and J lost 8 bases; unmatched junction nucleotides: 9. The CDR3 runs 16 residues. Germline V gene lookup returns CDR1 SGHRS and CDR2 YFSETQ. The CDR3 loop is CASSLVSGTGLGELFF. The CDR3 nucleotides read TGCGCCAGCAGCTTGGTGTCGGGGACAGGCCTTGGGGAGCTGTTTTTT.

The rearrangement joins TRBV7-3 to TRBJ2-2, with D possibly being TRBD1 (5 bases). Germline CDR1 reads SGHTA; CDR2 reads FQGTGA. Trimming removed 2 bases at V and 8 bases at J, with 9 bases between. This CDR3 is 13 amino acids long. The CDR3 here is CASSLQGMGELFF. The CDR3 nucleotides are TGTGCCAGCAGCTTACAGGGCATGGGGGAGCTGTTTTTT.

The J gene is TRBJ2-7, the V gene TRBV18; maybe TRBD2 (6 bases). The CDR3 has 15 residues. CDR1 and CDR2 (germline): KGHSH, LQKENI. The V and J ends lost 2 bases and 3 bases respectively, with 14 bases between them. The CDR3 coding sequence is TGTGCCAGCTCACCATCCTCGGACGGGGGCTACGAGCAGTACTTC. Protein sequence: CASSPSSDGGYEQYF.

The chain is built from TRBV5-6 and TRBJ2-7; D possibly corresponds to TRBD1 (5 bases). V was clipped by 0 bases and J by 2 bases, with 9 bases between them. The germline V gene encodes CDR1 SGHDT and CDR2 YYEEEE. The CDR3 covers 14 residues. This CDR3 reads CASSLVAGTYEQYF. The CDR3, as DNA: TGTGCCAGCAGCTTGGTAGCAGGGACCTACGAGCAGTACTTC.

The CDR3 nucleotides are TGTGCCAGCAGCCGGGGACAGACGAACACCGGGGAGCTGTTTTTT. Translating gives CASSRGQTNTGELFF. The chain joins TRBV6-5 to TRBJ2-2; TRBD1 agrees at 7 bases. With V trimmed by 6 bases and J by 0 bases, 4 bases remained unmatched. The CDR3 is 15 amino acids. Germline V CDR1 and CDR2: MNHEY, SVGAGI.

The chain recombines TRBV19 with TRBJ1-2; no reliable D call. From germline, CDR1 is LNHDA and CDR2 SQIVND (reference sequence). The length of the CDR3 is 16 residues. V lost 7 bases and J 0 bases, leaving 18 bases between the germline ends. As DNA, the CDR3 is TGTGCCAGTAATCTTCGTCGGCGGGGAGCTAACTATGGCTACACCTTC. Translation gives CASNLRRRGANYGYTF.

This clone was counted a few times. The chain combines TRBV6-5 with TRBJ1-5; weak D call: TRBD1 (5 bases). Per germline, CDR1 MNHEY and CDR2 SVGAGI. This CDR3 has 15 amino acids. V was cut by 5 bases and J by 2 bases, with 13 bases left in between. CDR3 coding DNA: TGTGCCAGCAGTACCCAGGGTAGTGGCAATCAGCCCCAGCATTTT. It translates to CASSTQGSGNQPQHF.

The table lists this clone with a few counts. This chain joins TRBV11-2 and TRBJ1-1; D is undetermined. This CDR3 has 13 residues. Germline V gene lookup returns CDR1 SGHAT and CDR2 FQNNGV. The V end lost 6 bases, the J end lost 1 base, and 9 bases lay between the germline ends. CDR3 sequence: CASSPRWNTEAFF. As DNA, the CDR3 is TGTGCCAGCAGTCCTAGGTGGAACACTGAAGCTTTCTTT.

The chain couples TRBV7-9 to TRBJ1-5, with D possibly matching TRBD1 (5 bases). Per the germline V gene, CDR1 is SEHNR and CDR2 is FQNEAQ (reference sequence). V lost 5 bases and J 5 bases, leaving 19 bases between the germline ends. CDR3 size: 16 residues. The CDR3 loop reads CASSPARTGEDQPQHF. In nucleotides, the CDR3 is TGTGCCAGCAGCCCCGCCCGAACGGGGGAAGATCAGCCCCAGCATTTT.

This sequence joins TRBV6-5 and TRBJ1-1; TRBD1 might be the D (5 bases). The germline V gene has CDR1 MNHEY and CDR2 SVGAGI. Between the trimmed V and J ends, which lost 0 bases and 1 base, there was a span of 12 bases. The CDR3 is made up of 16 amino acids. The CDR3: CASSYSLGLWNTEAFF. CDR3 bases: TGTGCCAGCAGTTACTCGCTGGGACTCTGGAACACTGAAGCTTTCTTT.

This clone occurred a few times. V usage is TRBV5-1 and J usage is TRBJ1-2; TRBD1 matches at 8 bases. V was pared by 4 bases and J by 8 bases, with 16 bases of the junction left unmatched. Germline loops: CDR1 SGHRS, CDR2 YFSETQ. The CDR3 runs to 16 residues. Here the CDR3 DNA reads TGCGCCAGCAGCCCACTCCCAGGGGGCGTCGGAAAAGGCTACACCTTC. It encodes CASSPLPGGVGKGYTF.

This clone came up a few times. CDR3 DNA sequence: TGTGCCAGCAGTCCCATTGCGTACGAGCAGTACTTC. This sequence encodes CASSPIAYEQYF. V is TRBV28 and J is TRBJ2-7, with no clear D. V was clipped by 5 bases and J by 4 bases, with 9 bases between them. The germline gives CDR1 MDHEN, CDR2 SYDVKM. The CDR3 loop spans 12 amino acids.

This rearrangement joins TRBV7-9 to TRBJ2-1, with 8 positions matching TRBD2. The CDR3 covers 16 residues. The ends lost 7 bases at V and 4 bases at J; junction bases unmatched: 12. In germline, CDR1 is SEHNR, CDR2 FQNEAQ (reference sequence). The CDR3 DNA sequence: TGTGCCAGCACCTTGGAGAGCGGGAGTGGGTACAATGAGCAGTTCTTC. Translation gives CASTLESGSGYNEQFF.

A word on this clone: A read error may produce the germline difference seen at one junction end. This chain uses TRBV5-1 with TRBJ2-1; 8 positions agree with TRBD2. CDR3 size: 15 residues. Germline V gene lookup returns CDR1 SGHRS and CDR2 YFSETQ. The CDR3 loop is CASRGTQRGSNEQFF. The CDR3 nucleotides read TGCGCTAGCAGAGGCACCCAGCGGGGGTCAAATGAGCAGTTCTTC.

V usage is TRBV4-2 and J usage is TRBJ2-2; 10 nucleotides match TRBD2. This CDR3 comprises 21 residues. CDR1 and CDR2 (germline): LGHNA, YNFKEQ. V lost 0 bases to trimming and J lost 1 base; unmatched junction nucleotides: 14. The CDR3 here is CASSQESFRLAGALNTGELFF. The CDR3 bases are TGTGCCAGCAGCCAAGAAAGTTTCAGGCTAGCGGGGGCCTTGAACACCGGGGAGCTGTTTTTT.

This clone showed up just a few times. J is TRBJ1-1 and V is TRBV5-1, with 7 bases aligning to TRBD1. J was trimmed by 7 bases and V by 4 bases; bases with no gene match: 4. Germline-derived CDR1 and CDR2 are SGHRS and YFSETQ. The CDR3 contains 12 residues. The CDR3: CASSVTGDEAFF. The CDR3 DNA follows: TGCGCCAGCAGCGTAACAGGGGATGAAGCTTTCTTT.

This clone came up a few times. The CDR3 DNA reads as TGTGCCAGCAGCGGGTCCGGGACTAGCGGGGAGACCCAGTACTTC. Protein product: CASSGSGTSGETQYF. The V and J genes are TRBV9 and TRBJ2-5; 12 bases map to TRBD2. The CDR3 extends over 15 amino acids. Germline V CDR1 and CDR2: SGDLS, YYNGEE. V was clipped by 3 bases and J by 5 bases; unmatched bases: 5.

This chain links TRBV10-3 with TRBJ1-1, with 7 bases aligning to TRBD1. V shed 10 bases and J 2 bases; nucleotides not matched to a gene: 16. The CDR3 is made up of 16 amino acids. Germline V lookup: CDR1 ENHRY, CDR2 SYGVKD. CDR3 sequence: CATKRLTGSENTEAFF. DNA for the CDR3: TGTGCCACTAAACGGTTGACAGGGAGTGAAAACACTGAAGCTTTCTTT.

This clone was picked up a small number of times. The chain carries TRBV27 and TRBJ1-3; the match to TRBD1 covers 9 bases. The CDR3 spans 16 residues. The junction had 4 bases not matched to a gene; V was cut back by 2 bases and J by 2 bases. From germline, CDR1 is MNHEY and CDR2 SMNVEV (reference sequence). CDR3 loop: CASSLGTGGPGNTIYF. DNA for the CDR3: TGTGCCAGCAGTTTAGGAACAGGGGGCCCTGGAAACACCATATATTTT.

V is TRBV28 and J is TRBJ1-5, with 8 bases fitting TRBD1. V was clipped by 6 bases and J by 1 base; unmatched bases: 5. This CDR3 contains 15 residues. Germline CDR1 is MDHEN and CDR2 is SYDVKM. The DNA for the CDR3 is TGTGCCAGCAGCGACAGACAGGGGAGCAATCAGCCCCAGCATTTT. Protein: CASSDRQGSNQPQHF.

This rearrangement joins TRBV20-1 to TRBJ2-5; 9 positions agree with TRBD1. This CDR3 is 11 amino acids long. Trimming at V came to 1 base and at J to 11 bases, leaving 2 bases not matched to a gene. Germline CDR1 and CDR2: DFQATT and SNEGSKA (reference sequence). CDR3 in amino acids: CSARGDREQYF. The CDR3 DNA follows: TGCAGTGCTAGAGGGGACAGGGAGCAGTACTTC.

The chain is built from TRBV27 and TRBJ1-6; tentative D call: TRBD1 (5 bases). The V gene's germline CDR1 is MNHEY and CDR2 SMNVEV (reference sequence). V lost 3 bases and J 13 bases, leaving 19 bases between the germline ends. The CDR3 extends over 15 amino acids. CDR3 bases: TGTGCCAGCAGTTTTGACAGCGGGTCGGGCTTCCCCCTCCACTTT. This sequence encodes CASSFDSGSGFPLHF.